A single sample gave rise to the 28 T cell receptor beta chains below, sequenced in a study of CD8+ T cells in alopecia areata. Sequencing relied on a cDNA template that was reverse transcribed from extracted RNA. TCRdb's copy holds only in-frame clones and misses some; the assay was immunoSEQ multiplex PCR. Among about 140,000 clones, around 49% were seen once, and the ten largest hold roughly 0.9%. Sequenced here: CD4+ T cells sorted from blood, sampled at week 0. The receptors were gathered from a human donor with alopecia areata.

The rearrangement uses TRBV30 and TRBJ2-7; D is unresolved. From germline, CDR1 is GTSNPN and CDR2 SVGIG (reference sequence). The CDR3 loop spans 13 amino acids. V lost 0 bases, J lost 6 bases, and 12 bases lay in between. CDR3 residues: CAWSVLRSSEQYF. CDR3 nucleotides: TGTGCCTGGAGTGTACTTCGTTCTAGCGAGCAGTACTTC.

This clone was observed a handful of times. V usage is TRBV4-1 and J usage is TRBJ2-4; no clear D gene. The CDR3 has 14 amino acids. The V end lost 5 bases, the J end lost 6 bases, and 14 bases lay between the germline ends. Germline assignment: CDR1 MGHRA and CDR2 YSYEKL. The CDR3 DNA reads as TGCGCCAGCAGCGGGGTCCAGGTGGGAAACATTCAGTACTTC. Residues: CASSGVQVGNIQYF.

This chain connects TRBV6-5 to TRBJ1-5, with D unresolved. CDR1 and CDR2 (germline): MNHEY, SVGAGI. The ends were cut back, 5 bases at V and 9 bases at J, with 20 bases in the middle. There are 15 residues in the CDR3. DNA for the CDR3: TGTGCCAGCAGTGTGCAAGGAGGGATGGGAGGGCCCCAGCATTTT. It is translated as CASSVQGGMGGPQHF.

J is TRBJ2-2 and V is TRBV29-1, with TRBD2 matching 8 bases. J was trimmed by 0 bases and V by 6 bases; bases with no gene match: 3. The CDR3 sequence is 14 residues long. Germline CDR1 is SQVTM and CDR2 is ANQGSEA. CDR3: CSVVAGTNTGELFF. CDR3 nucleotides: TGCAGCGTCGTAGCGGGAACGAACACCGGGGAGCTGTTTTTT.

The V call is TRBV10-2, the J call TRBJ2-6; D is ambiguous. The CDR3 has 13 residues. V gave up 8 bases and J gave up 2 bases, with 7 bases separating them. CDR1 is WSHSY, CDR2 SAAADI, per germline. This chain's CDR3 is CASLEPGANVLTF. Here the CDR3 DNA reads TGCGCCAGCCTTGAACCTGGGGCCAACGTCCTGACTTTC.

The chain couples TRBV10-3 to TRBJ2-3, with unresolved D. Germline values: CDR1 ENHRY, CDR2 SYGVKD. There are 17 residues in the CDR3. Trimming shortened V by 8 bases and J by 0 bases, and 21 bases separated the two germline ends. The CDR3, as DNA: TGTGCCATCCCGCCCCTGAGTCCCAATTATAGCACAGATACGCAGTATTTT. Its protein is CAIPPLSPNYSTDTQYF.

V is TRBV28 and J is TRBJ2-1; the D is unclear. The length of the CDR3 is 12 residues. The V and J ends lost 8 bases and 0 bases respectively, with 5 bases between them. Germline CDR1 MDHEN, CDR2 SYDVKM. The CDR3 here is CASQSSYNEQFF. The DNA for the CDR3 is TGTGCCAGCCAGAGCTCCTACAATGAGCAGTTCTTC.

This clone occurred a few times. V usage is TRBV14 and J usage is TRBJ1-1; D may be TRBD1 (5 bases). The CDR3 runs 16 residues. Trimming took off 1 base at V and 1 base at J, with 13 bases between the two ends. Germline assignment: CDR1 SGHDN and CDR2 FVKESK. The CDR3: CASSQVKGLGNTEAFF. As DNA, the CDR3 is TGTGCCAGCAGCCAAGTGAAGGGACTCGGGAACACTGAAGCTTTCTTT.

The chain joins TRBV29-1 to TRBJ2-1; TRBD1 might be the D (6 bases). The CDR3 is made up of 13 amino acids. V lost 0 bases and J 7 bases, leaving 10 bases between the germline ends. Germline CDR1 is SQVTM and CDR2 is ANQGSEA. The CDR3 coding sequence is TGCAGCGTTGAAGATCTCAGGGGTAATGAGCAGTTCTTC. Translating gives CSVEDLRGNEQFF.

The genes are TRBV27 and TRBJ2-3, with D perhaps assigned TRBD1 or TRBD2 (6 bases each). CDR1 is MNHEY, CDR2 SMNVEV, per germline (reference sequence). The V end lost 2 bases, the J end lost 4 bases, and 19 bases lay between the germline ends. The CDR3 spans 17 residues. CDR3: CASSLLLGGVLPDTQYF. The CDR3 region has the DNA TGTGCCAGCAGTTTACTTCTCGGGGGCGTCCTCCCAGATACGCAGTATTTT.

A few counts support this clone. The chain has TRBV4-1 and TRBJ1-1; D gene unclear. Germline-derived CDR1 and CDR2 are MGHRA and YSYEKL. With 5 bases removed from V and 2 bases from J, the gap between germline ends came to 12 bases. This CDR3 contains 14 residues. The CDR3 DNA sequence: TGCGCCAGCAGCTCCCCGACCCTTAACACTGAAGCTTTCTTT. This translates into CASSSPTLNTEAFF.

This clone has a handful of counts. The rearrangement uses TRBV2 and TRBJ1-1; D not certain. The germline gives CDR1 SNHLY, CDR2 FYNNEI. This CDR3 has 13 residues. The V end was cut by 8 bases, the J end by 3 bases, with 13 bases between. CDR3 bases: TGTGCCAGCTCAAGACGAAGGGACACTGAAGCTTTCTTT. Translating it yields CASSRRRDTEAFF.

The rearrangement links TRBV29-1 to TRBJ2-2; weak D call: TRBD2 (5 bases). Germline V gene lookup returns CDR1 SQVTM and CDR2 ANQGSEA. Trimming removed 4 bases from V and 5 bases from J, with 26 bases in between. There are 18 residues in the CDR3. The CDR3 loop reads CSVGSSKVSASHTGELFF. The DNA for the CDR3 is TGCAGCGTTGGATCTAGCAAGGTCTCCGCTAGTCATACCGGGGAGCTGTTTTTT.

J is TRBJ2-3 and V is TRBV15; D is unresolved. The ends were cut back, 8 bases at V and 6 bases at J, with 9 bases in the middle. The CDR3 has 11 amino acids. Per germline, CDR1 LNHNV and CDR2 YYDKDF (reference sequence). This CDR3 reads CATGIEDTQYF. CDR3 sequence (DNA): TGTGCCACCGGCATAGAGGATACGCAGTATTTT. Looking up the rest from reference TRBV15 and TRBJ2-3 gives the full variable domain: DAMVIQNPRYQVTQFGKPVTLSCSQTLNHNVMYWYQQKSSQAPKLLFHYYDKDFNNEADTPDNFQSRRPNTSFCFLDIRSPGLGDTAMYLCATGIEDTQYFGPGTRLTVL.

The genes are TRBV5-6 and TRBJ1-5; perhaps TRBD1 as D (6 bases). Germline V gene lookup returns CDR1 SGHDT and CDR2 YYEEEE. This CDR3 is built from 14 residues. Trimming removed 4 bases from V and 6 bases from J, with 14 bases in between. The CDR3 sequence: CASSRGLTGQPQHF. CDR3 bases: TGTGCCAGCAGCCGGGGCCTGACAGGTCAGCCCCAGCATTTT.

V is TRBV5-1 and J is TRBJ2-3; D is perhaps TRBD1 or TRBD2 (6 bases each). V lost 3 bases and J lost 5, with 16 bases in between. The CDR3 contains 15 residues. The germline V gene has CDR1 SGHRS and CDR2 YFSETQ. CDR3 amino acids: CASSWGRGGGDTQYF. CDR3 DNA: TGCGCCAGCAGCTGGGGCAGGGGAGGCGGAGATACGCAGTATTTT.

This chain connects TRBV2 to TRBJ1-2, with TRBD1 identical over 7 bases. In germline, CDR1 is SNHLY, CDR2 FYNNEI. The J segment lost 8 bases and the V segment lost 6 bases, leaving 6 bases of the junction unmatched. The CDR3 is 12 residues long. CDR3 region: CASSLGQIGYTF. The CDR3 coding sequence is TGTGCCAGCAGCCTGGGACAGATCGGCTACACCTTC. Together with reference TRBV2 and TRBJ1-2, the CDR3 gives the full variable domain: EPEVTQTPSHQVTQMGQEVILRCVPISNHLYFYWYRQILGQKVEFLVSFYNNEISEKSEIFDDQFSVERPDGSNFTLKIRSTKLEDSAMYFCASSLGQIGYTFGSGTRLTVV.

This clone was counted a few times. The CDR3 sequence is CASSPLPGATNEKLFF. CDR3 coding DNA: TGTGCCAGCAGCCCCCTCCCGGGAGCAACTAATGAAAAACTGTTTTTT. The chain recombines TRBV5-5 with TRBJ1-4; D gene uncertain. Trimming stripped 4 bases from V and 0 bases from J, with 13 bases between. The V gene's germline CDR1 is SGHKS and CDR2 YYEKEE (reference sequence). The CDR3 contains 16 residues.

This chain links TRBV7-9 with TRBJ2-7, with 9 bases lining up with TRBD2. The V gene end was trimmed by 5 bases and the J gene end by 6 bases; junction bases not matched to a gene: 14. The CDR3 covers 16 residues. Germline CDR1 is SEHNR and CDR2 is FQNEAQ (reference sequence). In DNA, the CDR3 is TGTGCCAGCAGCCCCACATTCGGGGCGGGAGGGAGCGAGCAGTACTTC. Translated: CASSPTFGAGGSEQYF. The full variable domain, with the rest looked up from reference TRBV7-9 and TRBJ2-7, is DTGVSQNPRHKITKRGQNVTFRCDPISEHNRLYWYRQTLGQGPEFLTYFQNEAQLEKSRLLSDRFSAERPKGSFSTLEIQRTEQGDSAMYLCASSPTFGAGGSEQYFGPGTRLTVT.

The chain recombines TRBV14 with TRBJ2-1; 9 nucleotides agree with TRBD2. CDR1 is SGHDN, CDR2 FVKESK, per germline. This CDR3 has 15 residues. The V and J ends lost 5 bases and 2 bases, in that order; junction bases with no gene match: 4. The CDR3, as DNA: TGTGCCAGCAGCGCCCTAGCGGGAACCTACAATGAGCAGTTCTTC. It translates to CASSALAGTYNEQFF.

This clone was seen a few times. The chain employs TRBV29-1 and TRBJ2-5, with 7 bases identical to TRBD2. Germline trimming cut 3 bases from V and 1 base from J; bases unmatched to any gene: 8. CDR1 is SQVTM, CDR2 ANQGSEA, per germline. CDR3 size: 15 residues. This CDR3 is CSVEGGFQAQETQYF. The CDR3 DNA is TGCAGCGTTGAGGGGGGGTTCCAGGCCCAAGAGACCCAGTACTTC.

In the case of this clone: This sample includes further DNA sequences coding for the same CDR3. The genes are TRBV5-1 and TRBJ1-5; D ambiguous. Germline V gene data show CDR1 as SGHRS and CDR2 as YFSETQ. This CDR3 has 15 residues. The V end was cut by 0 bases, the J end by 4 bases, with 11 bases between. In nucleotides, the CDR3 is TGCGCCAGCAGCTTGGGGACGGGAGGGAATCAGCCCCAGCATTTT. Its translation: CASSLGTGGNQPQHF.

V is TRBV29-1 and J is TRBJ1-3; the D gene is possibly TRBD1 (5 bases). Trimming pared 4 bases from V and 0 bases from J, leaving 13 bases between. Germline V gives CDR1 SQVTM, CDR2 ANQGSEA. CDR3 length equals 15 residues. The CDR3 bases are TGCAGCGTTGGGATGGGACGGGCCTCTGGAAACACCATATATTTT. Its protein is CSVGMGRASGNTIYF.

The J gene is TRBJ2-7, the V gene TRBV25-1; perhaps TRBD2 as D (5 bases). CDR1 is MGHDK, CDR2 SYGVNS, per germline. V lost 5 bases and J lost 1, with 15 bases in between. This CDR3 has 15 amino acids. The CDR3 sequence is CASSPRVVGSYEQYF. Here the CDR3 DNA reads TGTGCCAGCAGTCCGAGGGTGGTGGGGTCCTACGAGCAGTACTTC.

The V gene is TRBV2, the J gene TRBJ2-5, with unresolved D. The CDR3 runs to 11 residues. In germline, CDR1 is SNHLY, CDR2 FYNNEI. Trimming removed 6 bases from V and 4 bases from J, with 6 bases in between. CDR3 sequence (DNA): TGTGCCAGCAGGATAGTAGAGACCCAGTACTTC. This sequence encodes CASRIVETQYF. The variable domain in full, with the rest retrieved from reference TRBV2 and TRBJ2-5, is EPEVTQTPSHQVTQMGQEVILRCVPISNHLYFYWYRQILGQKVEFLVSFYNNEISEKSEIFDDQFSVERPDGSNFTLKIRSTKLEDSAMYFCASRIVETQYFGPGTRLLVL.

The chain recombines TRBV15 with TRBJ2-1; TRBD1 is a possible D gene (6 bases). The CDR3 has 12 amino acids. Germline lookup yields CDR1 LNHNV and CDR2 YYDKDF (reference sequence). The ends were cut back, 5 bases at V and 6 bases at J, with 8 bases in the middle. In DNA, the CDR3 is TGTGCCACCAGCTCAGGGGTCAATGAGCAGTTCTTC. It specifies CATSSGVNEQFF.

The chain combines TRBV18 with TRBJ2-5; 7 nucleotides match TRBD1. The CDR3 has 11 residues. Germline V gene data show CDR1 as KGHSH and CDR2 as LQKENI. The V gene end was trimmed by 3 bases and the J gene end by 12 bases; junction bases not matched to a gene: 4. CDR3 region: CASSPGTEEYF. The CDR3 region has the DNA TGTGCCAGCTCACCCGGGACAGAGGAGTACTTC.

This clone was counted between two and nine times. This chain links TRBV9 with TRBJ2-7, with D unresolved. There are 15 residues in the CDR3. Looked up from germline, CDR1 is SGDLS and CDR2 is YYNGEE. Trimming stripped 0 bases from V and 0 bases from J, with 10 bases between. CDR3 amino acids: CASSVASVSSYEQYF. CDR3 sequence (DNA): TGTGCCAGCAGCGTAGCTTCTGTGAGCTCCTACGAGCAGTACTTC.